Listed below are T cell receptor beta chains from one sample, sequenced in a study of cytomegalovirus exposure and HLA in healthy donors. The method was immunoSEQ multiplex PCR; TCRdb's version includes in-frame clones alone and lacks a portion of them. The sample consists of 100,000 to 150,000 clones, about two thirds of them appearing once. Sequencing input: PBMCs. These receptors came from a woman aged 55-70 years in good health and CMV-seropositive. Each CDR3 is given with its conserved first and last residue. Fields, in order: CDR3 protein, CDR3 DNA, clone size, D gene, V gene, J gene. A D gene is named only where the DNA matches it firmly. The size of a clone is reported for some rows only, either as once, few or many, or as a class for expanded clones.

CASSPPIGEDVYTF,TGTGCCAGCAGCCCTCCCATCGGGGAGGATGTCTACACCTTC,NA,NA,TRBV9,TRBJ1-2
CAISRQGAGEKLFF,TGTGCCATCAGTCGACAGGGGGCGGGTGAAAAACTGTTTTTT,once,TRBD1,TRBV10-3,TRBJ1-4
CASSPEPRGGGNTIYF,TGTGCCAGCTCACCAGAACCCAGGGGTGGTGGAAACACCATATATTTT,NA,NA,TRBV18,TRBJ1-3
CASRGVNYGYTF,TGCGCCAGCCGCGGGGTGAACTATGGCTACACCTTC,NA,NA,TRBV5-1,TRBJ1-2
CASSLYGSETQYF,TGCGCCAGCAGTCTATACGGGTCAGAGACCCAGTACTTC,NA,NA,TRBV10-1,TRBJ2-5
CSARQNYEQYF,TGCAGTGCTAGACAGAACTACGAGCAGTACTTC,NA,NA,TRBV20-1,TRBJ2-7
CASSRSGQGVYEQYF,TGTGCCAGCTCACGCTCCGGGCAGGGGGTCTACGAGCAGTACTTC,NA,TRBD1,TRBV18,TRBJ2-7
CASSELQGGRQPQHF,TGTGCCAGCAGTGAGCTACAGGGGGGACGGCAGCCCCAGCATTTT,NA,TRBD1,TRBV6-1,TRBJ1-5
CASSPSRVTNQPQHF,TGTGCCAGCTCACCGTCGCGAGTTACCAATCAGCCCCAGCATTTT,few,NA,TRBV18,TRBJ1-5
CASSEAGGRGESPLHF,TGTGCCAGCAGTGAAGCGGGGGGGCGCGGGGAATCACCCCTCCACTTT,NA,NA,TRBV6-1,TRBJ1-6
CASSAGQVPIYEQYF,TGTGCCAGCAGCGCCGGACAGGTGCCGATCTACGAGCAGTACTTC,NA,TRBD1,TRBV9,TRBJ2-7
CASSLGQVNAPLHF,TGTGCCAGCAGCCTCGGACAGGTTAATGCACCCCTCCACTTT,NA,TRBD1,TRBV7-9,TRBJ1-6
CASSLVVTPLNTEAFF,TGTGCCAGCAGCTTGGTGGTTACTCCCTTGAACACTGAAGCTTTCTTT,NA,NA,TRBV5-6,TRBJ1-1
CAISNRGQEAQYF,TGTGCCATCAGCAACAGAGGGCAAGAGGCCCAGTACTTC,NA,NA,TRBV10-3,TRBJ2-5
CASSIGTTYGYTF,TGTGCCAGTAGTATAGGGACAACCTATGGCTACACCTTC,NA,NA,TRBV19,TRBJ1-2
CASIGGTGLFAEAFF,TGCGCCAGCATTGGAGGGACAGGGCTTTTCGCTGAAGCTTTCTTT,NA,TRBD1,TRBV5-1,TRBJ1-1
CASSTHGTGNYGYTF,TGTGCCAGCAGCACCCACGGGACAGGGAACTATGGCTACACCTTC,few,TRBD1,TRBV9,TRBJ1-2
CASSQRGQGDPGNTIYF,TGCGCCAGCAGCCAGAGGGGACAGGGGGACCCTGGAAACACCATATATTTT,many,TRBD1,TRBV4-1,TRBJ1-3
CASNPIGGMNTEAFF,TGTGCCAGCAACCCTATCGGCGGCATGAACACTGAAGCTTTCTTT,once,NA,TRBV6-5,TRBJ1-1
CASSEVEISNQPQHF,TGTGCCAGCAGTGAGGTAGAGATTAGCAATCAGCCCCAGCATTTT,NA,NA,TRBV2,TRBJ1-5
CASSPYTGMGETQYF,TGTGCCAGTAGTCCTTATACAGGGATGGGAGAGACCCAGTACTTC,NA,NA,TRBV19,TRBJ2-5
CSARANPVVYF,TGCAGTGCTAGAGCCAACCCTGTAGTGTACTTC,NA,NA,TRBV20-1,TRBJ2-4
CASSPSGIHNEQFF,TGTGCCAGCAGCCCCTCGGGGATCCACAATGAGCAGTTCTTC,NA,NA,TRBV7-3,TRBJ2-1
CASSLNPPGGDTGELFF,TGTGCCAGCAGCTTAAACCCTCCCGGTGGTGACACCGGGGAGCTGTTTTTT,NA,NA,TRBV7-3,TRBJ2-2
CASSLQVFNSPLHF,TGTGCCAGCAGCCTACAGGTCTTTAATTCACCCCTCCACTTT,few,NA,TRBV6-5,TRBJ1-6
CASSPYSGYEQYF,TGTGCCAGCAGCCCGTACAGCGGCTACGAGCAGTACTTC,NA,NA,TRBV9,TRBJ2-7
CSSVSDTEAFF,TGTTCCAGCGTCTCCGACACTGAAGCTTTCTTT,few,NA,TRBV7-9,TRBJ1-1
CASSLTGIGTF,TGTGCCAGCAGCTTGACAGGGATAGGGACCTTC,NA,TRBD1,TRBV11-2,TRBJ1-2
CASRPDGSSGNTIYF,TGCGCCAGCAGACCAGACGGGAGCTCTGGAAACACCATATATTTT,NA,NA,TRBV4-1,TRBJ1-3
CASSRGGTTGELFF,TGTGCCAGCAGCCGCGGGGGGACCACCGGGGAGCTGTTTTTT,NA,TRBD2,TRBV7-3,TRBJ2-2
CATSPQGRTEAFF,TGCGCCACCTCCCCTCAGGGGCGGACTGAAGCTTTCTTT,NA,NA,TRBV5-1,TRBJ1-1
CASSLVSGTEAFF,TGTGCCAGCAGCTTAGTAAGCGGGACTGAAGCTTTCTTT,NA,NA,TRBV11-2,TRBJ1-1
CASVARSGGTEAFF,TGTGCCAGCGTCGCGAGGTCGGGGGGGACTGAAGCTTTCTTT,few,NA,TRBV7-9,TRBJ1-1
CASFRSHSYNSPLHF,TGTGCCAGCTTCAGGTCCCACTCCTATAATTCACCCCTCCACTTT,few,NA,TRBV6-1,TRBJ1-6
CASSAGTGSGEQYF,TGTGCCAGCAGCGCCGGGACAGGGAGTGGGGAGCAGTACTTC,NA,TRBD1,TRBV28,TRBJ2-7
CASSRAFLRPEKLFF,TGTGCCAGCAGCCGAGCCTTTTTGCGGCCTGAAAAACTGTTTTTT,NA,NA,TRBV9,TRBJ1-4
CASGLVGGGRNYEQYF,TGTGCTAGTGGTTTGGTAGGCGGAGGGCGTAACTACGAGCAGTACTTC,NA,NA,TRBV12-5,TRBJ2-7
CASSHIRIRGTEAFF,TGTGCCAGCAGCCATATTCGGATAAGGGGCACTGAAGCTTTCTTT,NA,NA,TRBV14,TRBJ1-1
CASSLQGGSYEQYF,TGTGCCAGCAGTTTGCAGGGGGGCTCCTACGAGCAGTACTTC,NA,NA,TRBV27,TRBJ2-7
CASSLEAGISSPLHF,TGTGCCAGCAGCCTGGAGGCGGGGATTAGTTCACCCCTCCACTTT,few,NA,TRBV2,TRBJ1-6
CASRQQGGTEAFF,TGCGCCAGCAGGCAACAGGGGGGGACTGAAGCTTTCTTT,NA,TRBD1,TRBV5-1,TRBJ1-1
CASQGSGNTIYF,TGTGCCTCACAGGGGTCCGGAAACACCATATATTTT,NA,TRBD1,TRBV10-3,TRBJ1-3
CASSLRLGVNTEAFF,TGCGCCAGCAGCTTGAGGCTAGGGGTAAACACTGAAGCTTTCTTT,NA,NA,TRBV5-1,TRBJ1-1
CASSRYTEAFF,TGTGCCAGCAGTCGGTACACTGAAGCTTTCTTT,NA,NA,TRBV6-5,TRBJ1-1
CASSLDPGLNTEAFF,TGCGCCAGCAGCTTGGACCCGGGATTGAACACTGAAGCTTTCTTT,NA,NA,TRBV5-1,TRBJ1-1
CASSYGAGMNTEAFF,TGTGCCAGCAGTTACGGGGCGGGAATGAACACTGAAGCTTTCTTT,NA,NA,TRBV6-5,TRBJ1-1